This TCR beta chain comes out of a study of sequential checkpoint blockade in melanoma. Overall study context: TCRβ was sequenced from DNA of 91 pretreatment tumors.

This clone was recorded a few times. Stated treatment: randomized to nivolumab then ipilimumab (arm A) or the reverse (arm B). The germline V gene has CDR1 SGHTA and CDR2 FQGNSA. V lost 6 bases and J lost 4, with 10 bases in between. The CDR3 extends over 13 amino acids. The data were produced by immunoSEQ multiplex PCR, yet TCRdb's version contains in-frame clones alone and is incomplete. In the table there are approximately 9,700 clones, 24% of which are singletons. The material was tumor tissue (inferred from file names), obtained from a patient given nivolumab and ipilimumab in sequence. This clonotype was obtained from a human donor with melanoma. This chain joins TRBV7-2 and TRBJ2-1; D is unresolved. In DNA form, the CDR3 reads TGTGCCAGCAGGGTGGTTTCGTACAATGAGCAGTTCTTC. Amino acids: CASRVVSYNEQFF.